This note documents a single TCR beta chain sequence. Its antigen is currently unknown. Naive CD8 cells, CD45RO-negative and positively selected for CCR7, excluded terminally differentiated effector memory CD45RA+ cells. Produced via immunoSEQ multiplex PCR; TCRdb's table is partial and in-frame only. The sample comprises 2 million to 2.5 million clones, about 94% of which are singletons, and 0.85% to 1.3% rests with the top ten. This sample stems from a study of shared clonotypes between healthy human individuals. Study-level background: The study used three CD4 naive, three CD4 memory, two CD8 naive and one CD8 memory plate per donor.

Points from the study as a whole: The four-donor shared clonotypes exceeded non-shared clonotypes in generation probability, with non-shared ones scoring lower. Blood was the sole source, and tissue repertoires probably differ.

Per germline, CDR1 LNHDA and CDR2 SQIVND (reference sequence). V gave up 4 bases and J gave up 1 base; unmatched junction bases: 8. The CDR3 is 17 amino acids. The TCR was taken from a man between 18 and 35 years old in good health. Sequenced material: naive CD8+ T cells sorted from blood. The chain links TRBV19 to TRBJ2-3; 10 bases are shared with TRBD2. CDR3 sequence (DNA): TGTGCCAGTAGTACCCCTCCCGGGACTAGCGGCACAGATACGCAGTATTTT. Its protein product is CASSTPPGTSGTDTQYF.